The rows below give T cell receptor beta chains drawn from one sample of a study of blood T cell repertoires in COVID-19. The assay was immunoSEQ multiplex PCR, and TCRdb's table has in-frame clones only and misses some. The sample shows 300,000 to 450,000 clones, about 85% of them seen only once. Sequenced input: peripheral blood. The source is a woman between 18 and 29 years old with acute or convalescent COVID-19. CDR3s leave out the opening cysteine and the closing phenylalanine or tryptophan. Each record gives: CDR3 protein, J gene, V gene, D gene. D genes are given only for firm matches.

ASSIDRTVNYGYT,TRBJ1-2,TRBV19,-
ASSQFAGGLNEQY,TRBJ2-7,TRBV3-1/TRBV3-2,TRBD2
ASSLRQADTEAF,TRBJ1-1,TRBV5-1,-
ASGLHSGAEAF,TRBJ1-1,TRBV12-5,-
ASSTGLAGAYEQY,TRBJ2-7,TRBV6-5,TRBD2
ASSAEGKTNEKLF,TRBJ1-4,TRBV18,-
ASREASYNSPLH,TRBJ1-6,TRBV28,-
ASRLREVYDEQF,TRBJ2-1,TRBV5-1,TRBD2
ASSSGQKNSPLH,TRBJ1-6,TRBV28,-
ASSWTGTGTTEAF,TRBJ1-1,TRBV5-1,TRBD1
ASSSFFSGGTNTGELF,TRBJ2-2,TRBV7-2,TRBD2
ASSLLTGGQGSSYNSPLH,TRBJ1-6,TRBV28,-
ASSEPANEEGYT,TRBJ1-2,TRBV2,-
ATSEAGGPRHEQF,TRBJ2-1,TRBV24-1,TRBD2
ASSIKTGPNTEAF,TRBJ1-1,TRBV2,-
ASGVGTGFYEQY,TRBJ2-7,TRBV5-4,TRBD1
ASSQRQGKEFGGYT,TRBJ1-2,TRBV18,TRBD1
ASSLEAGPLEEQY,TRBJ2-7,TRBV11-3,-
ATSGQGNQPQH,TRBJ1-5,TRBV24-1,TRBD1
SGKGDASFWNTEAF,TRBJ1-1,TRBV29-1,-
ASSAEYRETEAF,TRBJ1-1,TRBV7-9,-
AWSVRRAGGNSPLH,TRBJ1-6,TRBV30,-
ASSQDWRGAGNTIY,TRBJ1-3,TRBV4-1,-
ASSPRGRTEAF,TRBJ1-1,TRBV27,TRBD1
ASSPEVGGSYEQY,TRBJ2-7,TRBV18,-
ASSGRVGSLAGGKETQY,TRBJ2-5,TRBV2,TRBD2